This section outlines one TCR beta chain sequence together with its context. Germline CDR1 reads KGHSH; CDR2 reads LQKENI. Between the trimmed V and J ends, which lost 3 bases and 0 bases, there was a span of 14 bases. The CDR3 is 17 amino acids. This sample is part of a study of cytomegalovirus exposure and HLA in healthy donors. For the study at large: Some 77 million unique TCRs from HLA-typed donors were held in an early release of data.

Researchers ran the PCR with 60 Vbeta and 13 Jbeta primers. Clones were sequenced by immunoSEQ multiplex PCR, and TCRdb holds only the in-frame ones, with some missing. The table includes about 150,000 clones, just under 80% detected once. The sequence was collected from a male donor in good health and CMV-seronegative. The sequencing sample was made of PBMCs. This chain connects TRBV18 to TRBJ2-2; TRBD1 is a possible D gene (5 bases). The CDR3 loop is CASSPDTMFANTGELFF. In nucleotides, the CDR3 is TGTGCCAGCTCACCGGACACGATGTTCGCGAACACCGGGGAGCTGTTTTTT.